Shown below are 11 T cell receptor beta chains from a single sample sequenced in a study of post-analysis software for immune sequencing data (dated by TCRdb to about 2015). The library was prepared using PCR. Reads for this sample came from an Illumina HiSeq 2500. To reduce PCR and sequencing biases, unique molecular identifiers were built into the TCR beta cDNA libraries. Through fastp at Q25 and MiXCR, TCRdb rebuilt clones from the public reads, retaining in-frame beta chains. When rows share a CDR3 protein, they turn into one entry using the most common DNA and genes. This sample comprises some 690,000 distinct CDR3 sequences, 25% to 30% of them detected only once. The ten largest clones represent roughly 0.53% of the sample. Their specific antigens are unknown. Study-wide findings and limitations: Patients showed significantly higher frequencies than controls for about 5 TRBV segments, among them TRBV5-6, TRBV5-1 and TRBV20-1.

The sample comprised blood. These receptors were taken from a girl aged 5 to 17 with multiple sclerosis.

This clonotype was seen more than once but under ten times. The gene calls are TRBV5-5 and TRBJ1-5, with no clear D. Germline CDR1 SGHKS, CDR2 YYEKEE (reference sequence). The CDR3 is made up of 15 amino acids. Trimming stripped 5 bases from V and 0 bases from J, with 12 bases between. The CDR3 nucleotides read TGTGCCAGCAGTTCCGACACGTTTAGCAATCAGCCCCAGCATTTT. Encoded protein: CASSSDTFSNQPQHF. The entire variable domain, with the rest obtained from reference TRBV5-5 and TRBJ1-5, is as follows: DAGVTQSPTHLIKTRGQQVTLRCSPISGHKSVSWYQQVLGQGPQFIFQYYEKEERGRGNFPDRFSARQFPNYSSELNVNALLLGDSALYLCASSSDTFSNQPQHFGDGTRLSIL.

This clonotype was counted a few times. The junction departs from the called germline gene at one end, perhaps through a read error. For the CDR3, the DNA is TGCGCCAGCAGTCAAGAAGGGGGGACAGGGGATTCACCCCTCCACTTT. It yields the protein CASSQEGGTGDSPLHF. This sequence joins TRBV4-1 and TRBJ1-6, with 10 bases aligning to TRBD1. The CDR3 has 16 residues. The V gene's germline CDR1 is MGHRA and CDR2 YSYEKL.

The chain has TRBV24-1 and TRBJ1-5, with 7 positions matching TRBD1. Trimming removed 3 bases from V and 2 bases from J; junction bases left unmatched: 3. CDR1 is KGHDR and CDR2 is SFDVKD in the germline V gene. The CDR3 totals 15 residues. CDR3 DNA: TGTGCCACCAGTGATCGCACAGGGGGCAATCAGCCCCAGCATTTT. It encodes CATSDRTGGNQPQHF.

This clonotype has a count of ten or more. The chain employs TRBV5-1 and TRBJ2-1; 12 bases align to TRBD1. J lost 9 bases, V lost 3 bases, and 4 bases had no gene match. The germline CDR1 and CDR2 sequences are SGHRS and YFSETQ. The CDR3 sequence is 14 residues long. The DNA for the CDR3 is TGCGCCAGCAGCTCCGGGACAGGGGGCGGTGAGCAGTTCTTC. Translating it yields CASSSGTGGGEQFF.

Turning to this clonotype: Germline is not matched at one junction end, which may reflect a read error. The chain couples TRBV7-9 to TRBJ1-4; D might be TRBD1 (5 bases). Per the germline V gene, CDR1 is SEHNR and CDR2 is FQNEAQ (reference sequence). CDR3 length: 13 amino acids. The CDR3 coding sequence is TGCGCCAGCAGCTTACAGGCCGGAGAAAAACTGTTTTTT. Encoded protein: CASSLQAGEKLFF.

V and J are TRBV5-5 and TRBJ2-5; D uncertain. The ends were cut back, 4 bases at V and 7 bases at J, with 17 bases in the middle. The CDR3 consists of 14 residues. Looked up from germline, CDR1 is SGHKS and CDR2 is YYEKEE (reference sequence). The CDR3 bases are TGTGCCAGCAGCCCCGGTTTCAGTCTTGGGACCCAGTACTTC. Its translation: CASSPGFSLGTQYF.

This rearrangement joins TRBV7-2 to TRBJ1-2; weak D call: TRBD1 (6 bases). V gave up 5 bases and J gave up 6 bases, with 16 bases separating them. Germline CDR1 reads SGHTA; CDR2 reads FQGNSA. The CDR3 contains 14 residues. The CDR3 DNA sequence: TGTGCCAGCAGCCCATGGACAGCGGATGATGGCTACACCTTC. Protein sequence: CASSPWTADDGYTF.

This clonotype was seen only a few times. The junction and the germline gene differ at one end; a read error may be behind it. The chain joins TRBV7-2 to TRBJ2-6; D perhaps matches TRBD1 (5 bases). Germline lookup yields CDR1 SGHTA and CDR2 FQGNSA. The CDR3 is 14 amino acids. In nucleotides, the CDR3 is TGTGCCAGCAGCTTCGACTCTGGGGCCAACGTCCGGACTTTC. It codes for CASSFDSGANVRTF.

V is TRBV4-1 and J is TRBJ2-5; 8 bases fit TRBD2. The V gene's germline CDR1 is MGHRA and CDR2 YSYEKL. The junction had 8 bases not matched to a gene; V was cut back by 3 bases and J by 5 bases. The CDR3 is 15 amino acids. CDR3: CASSHGLASLETQYF. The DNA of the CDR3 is TGCGCCAGCAGCCACGGACTAGCAAGTTTGGAGACCCAGTACTTC.

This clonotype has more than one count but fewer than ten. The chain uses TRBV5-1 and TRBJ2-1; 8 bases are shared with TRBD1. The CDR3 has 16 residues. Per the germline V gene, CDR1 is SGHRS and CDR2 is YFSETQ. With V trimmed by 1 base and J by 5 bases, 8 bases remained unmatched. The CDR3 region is CASSLSQGARHNEQFF. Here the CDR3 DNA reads TGCGCCAGCAGCTTGAGTCAGGGGGCACGGCACAATGAGCAGTTCTTC.

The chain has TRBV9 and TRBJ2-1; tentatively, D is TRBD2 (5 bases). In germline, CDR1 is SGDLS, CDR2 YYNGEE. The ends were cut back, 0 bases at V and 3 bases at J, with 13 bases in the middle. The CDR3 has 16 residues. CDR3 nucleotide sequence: TGTGCCAGCAGCGTAGTTTGGGAGACCCACTACAATGAGCAGTTCTTC. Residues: CASSVVWETHYNEQFF.